This TCR beta chain was recovered during a study of T cell changes during pregnancy in multiple sclerosis (dated by TCRdb to 2018 to 2020). Background on the whole study: In women with multiple sclerosis, the researchers looked at how the T cell repertoire shifted as pregnancy progressed.

Notes on this clone: The target of this receptor is not known. The sample holds no much larger clone one base away, and base qualities are not on file.

The CDR3 covers 16 residues, taking in both the cysteine and the phenylalanine. Only CDR3 DNA is held: 48 bases, read in frame from base 1. Per the germline V gene, LGHNA is the CDR1 and YSLEER is the CDR2. Trimmed from V: 3 bases; trimmed from J: 2 bases; junction bases lacking a gene match: 8. Receptors were amplified or captured by the immunoSEQ multiplex PCR assay. TCRdb retrieved this table from immuneACCESS and kept in-frame rearrangements only. Not all clones are present; in checked studies, unresolved V genes account for under half, and no reason is known for the remainder. The sample includes 35,000 to 55,000 clones, with 85% to 95% observed a single time. The ten largest clones take up approximately 1.2% of the sample.

The chain is encoded by TRBV4-3 joined to TRBJ2-7; 9 junctional bases match TRBD2. The sequencing sample was made of peripheral blood. The sequence derives from a female donor with multiple sclerosis, enrolled in a pregnancy study. The CDR3 protein: CASSHGPSGAAYEQYF. DNA sequence: TGCGCCAGCAGCCACGGACCTAGCGGGGCAGCCTACGAGCAGTACTTC.